This entry lists 22 T cell receptor beta chains sequenced from one sample in a study of T cells in Graves' hyperthyroidism and ophthalmopathy. TCR beta CDR3 regions were amplified from RNA transcripts. The study used the HTBI primer set for a first-round RT-PCR of the TCR CDR3. TCRdb reprocessed the multiplex PCR reads via MiXCR and lists one record per CDR3 protein. The repertoire holds hundreds of thousands of distinct CDR3 sequences, with 35% as singletons. Sequenced input: blood. Receptors originate from a woman in her thirties or forties with Graves' hyperthyroidism.

The V and J genes are TRBV6-4 and TRBJ1-1, with D possibly being TRBD1 (5 bases). This CDR3 comprises 13 residues. CDR1 and CDR2 (germline): MRHNA, SNTAGT. Trimming took 4 bases from V and 11 from J, leaving 17 bases between them. Here the CDR3 DNA reads TGTGCCAGCAGTGCACAGACAGCTCGAGAGGCTTTCTTT. Translated, it gives CASSAQTAREAFF.

The chain carries TRBV6-2 or TRBV6-3 and TRBJ1-5; D is uncertain. The germline CDR1 and CDR2 sequences are MNHEY and SVGEGT. The V and J ends lost 4 bases and 3 bases respectively, with 13 bases between them. The CDR3 covers 15 residues. CDR3 in amino acids: CASSSLDGPNQPQHF. Here the CDR3 DNA reads TGTGCCAGCAGTTCCCTTGACGGACCCAATCAGCCCCAGCATTTT.

The chain uses TRBV6-5 and TRBJ1-2; 7 bases align to TRBD1. The CDR3 runs 14 residues. V trimming: 7 bases; J trimming: 5 bases; junction bases outside the gene matches: 10. Germline V gives CDR1 MNHEY, CDR2 SVGAGI. The CDR3 DNA follows: TGTGCCAGCACCGACCCAACAGGGGCATATGGCTACACCTTC. Translating gives CASTDPTGAYGYTF.

In its sample, this clonotype was seen a few times. J is TRBJ2-7 and V is TRBV7-8; the match to TRBD1 covers 11 bases. The V gene end was trimmed by 5 bases and the J gene end by 5 bases; junction bases not matched to a gene: 8. The germline V gene has CDR1 SGHVS and CDR2 FQNEAQ. The CDR3 is made up of 15 amino acids. CDR3 in amino acids: CASSPKDRGLNEQYF. DNA for the CDR3: TGTGCCAGCAGCCCGAAGGACAGGGGGCTCAACGAGCAGTACTTC.

V usage is TRBV4-2 and J usage is TRBJ2-2; D gene ambiguous. This CDR3 region has 15 residues. V was pared by 3 bases and J by 5 bases, with 13 bases between. Germline V gene lookup returns CDR1 LGHNA and CDR2 YNFKEQ. The CDR3 sequence: CASSHAPSSTGELFF. The DNA for the CDR3 is TGTGCCAGCAGCCATGCCCCGAGTTCGACCGGGGAGCTGTTTTTT.

The chain has TRBV15 and TRBJ1-4; TRBD1 is a possible D gene (5 bases). Trimming left V 0 bases short and J 6 bases short, with 11 bases between. Looked up from germline, CDR1 is LNHNV and CDR2 is YYDKDF (reference sequence). The CDR3 contains 15 residues. CDR3 in amino acids: CATSRDVGRDEKLFF. In DNA, the CDR3 is TGTGCCACCAGCAGAGATGTGGGCAGGGATGAAAAACTGTTTTTT.

The chain is built from TRBV6-5 and TRBJ1-1; 10 bases align to TRBD1. V lost 7 bases to trimming and J lost 3 bases; unmatched junction nucleotides: 5. The germline V gene encodes CDR1 MNHEY and CDR2 SVGAGI. This CDR3 spans 14 amino acids. DNA for the CDR3: TGTGCCAGCACCCGGGACAGGGGACACACTGAAGCTTTCTTT. Translated: CASTRDRGHTEAFF.

This clonotype has at least ten counts. The chain has TRBV5-5 and TRBJ2-7; 9 bases map to TRBD2. After removal of 0 bases from V and 3 bases from J, the junction contained 4 bases not matched to a gene. This CDR3 contains 15 residues. The V gene's germline CDR1 is SGHKS and CDR2 YYEKEE (reference sequence). CDR3 bases: TGTGCCAGCAGCTTGGTTAGCGGGAGTTTCTACGAGCAGTACTTC. It specifies CASSLVSGSFYEQYF.

This chain links TRBV7-2 with TRBJ2-2; no clear D. The CDR3 is 19 residues long. The germline V gene encodes CDR1 SGHTA and CDR2 FQGNSA. V shed 5 bases and J shed 0 bases, with 22 bases lying between them. CDR3 sequence (DNA): TGTGCCAGCAGCCCGACCCCGAGTAGACTCGCCGCGAACACCGGGGAGCTGTTTTTT. Its protein is CASSPTPSRLAANTGELFF.

This clonotype was seen once. This chain uses TRBV29-1 with TRBJ2-1; 8 bases match TRBD2. The CDR3 sequence is 15 residues long. V gave up 4 bases and J gave up 9 bases; unmatched junction bases: 14. CDR1 is SQVTM and CDR2 is ANQGSEA in the germline V gene. The CDR3 spells CSVVGEVAGPLEQFF. The CDR3 DNA follows: TGCAGCGTTGTCGGGGAGGTAGCGGGACCCCTTGAGCAGTTCTTC.

This clonotype was picked up a small number of times. This CDR3 reads CSARETLGNQPQHF. In DNA form, the CDR3 reads TGCAGTGCTAGGGAAACATTGGGCAATCAGCCCCAGCATTTT. J is TRBJ1-5 and V is TRBV20-1; D call uncertain. Trimming left V 3 bases short and J 2 bases short, with 11 bases between. The germline CDR1 and CDR2 sequences are DFQATT and SNEGSKA (reference sequence). The length of the CDR3 is 14 residues.

This clonotype was seen at least ten times. The chain has TRBV6-5 and TRBJ2-7, with a tentative D call TRBD2 (6 bases). CDR3 length: 14 residues. The germline V gene encodes CDR1 MNHEY and CDR2 SVGAGI. V lost 6 bases and J 0 bases, leaving 12 bases between the germline ends. Here the CDR3 reads CASSRDSTSYEQYF. CDR3 sequence (DNA): TGTGCCAGCAGCCGGGACTCTACCTCCTACGAGCAGTACTTC.

Points on this clonotype: A read error may be the cause here, since a much bigger clone is one base away. The chain is built from TRBV2 and TRBJ1-4, with 9 bases that match TRBD1. The CDR3 runs to 15 residues. Germline V lookup: CDR1 SNHLY, CDR2 FYNNEI. CDR3 amino acids: CAGSYTGTGSEKLFF. CDR3 nucleotide sequence: TGTGCCGGCAGTTATACCGGGACAGGGTCCGAAAAACTGTTTTTT.

The sample holds a few counts of this clonotype. This chain uses TRBV25-1 with TRBJ2-7; 11 bases are shared with TRBD1. Germline V CDR1 and CDR2: MGHDK, SYGVNS. The CDR3 loop spans 14 amino acids. The trim removed 9 bases at V and 2 bases at J, leaving 6 bases unmatched. The CDR3 nucleotides are TGTGCCAGTACGGGACAGGGGGAGACCTACGAGCAGTACTTC. It specifies CASTGQGETYEQYF.

The table lists this clonotype with many counts. This sequence joins TRBV25-1 and TRBJ1-4, with a weak D call TRBD1 (5 bases). Trimming took 3 bases from V and 6 from J, leaving 14 bases between them. CDR1 and CDR2 (germline): MGHDK, SYGVNS. CDR3 size: 15 residues. The CDR3 reads CASSERRDRDEKLFF. The CDR3 region has the DNA TGTGCCAGCAGTGAGCGCAGAGACAGAGATGAAAAACTGTTTTTT.

The rearrangement uses TRBV25-1 and TRBJ1-6; 11 bases are a match to TRBD1. Per germline, CDR1 MGHDK and CDR2 SYGVNS. The trim removed 6 bases at V and 8 bases at J, leaving 6 bases unmatched. The CDR3 is made up of 15 amino acids. CDR3 in amino acids: CASSIGQGADSPLHF. The CDR3 DNA sequence: TGTGCCAGCAGCATAGGACAGGGGGCAGATTCACCCCTCCACTTT.

The CDR3, as DNA: TGCAGCGTTGTGAAAGGGGACGACACCGGGGAGCTGTTTTTT. This codes for CSVVKGDDTGELFF. V and J are TRBV29-1 and TRBJ2-2; perhaps D is TRBD1 or TRBD2 (5 bases each). The CDR3 is 14 amino acids. The V gene's germline CDR1 is SQVTM and CDR2 ANQGSEA. The V end lost 4 bases, the J end lost 3 bases, and 12 bases lay between the germline ends.

The chain uses TRBV7-2 and TRBJ2-3, with 7 bases lining up with TRBD1. Germline V CDR1 and CDR2: SGHTA, FQGNSA. CDR3 length equals 15 residues. With 4 bases clipped from V and 6 bases from J, the junction kept 10 bases outside the gene matches. CDR3 region: CASSSLTGWGDTQYF. The CDR3 DNA sequence: TGTGCCAGCAGCTCCCTGACAGGGTGGGGGGATACGCAGTATTTT.

The rearrangement joins TRBV11-1 to TRBJ2-5; either TRBD1 or TRBD2 may fit D (6 bases each). The ends were cut back, 5 bases at V and 1 base at J, with 11 bases in the middle. Germline V gene sequence: CDR1 SGHAT, CDR2 FQDESV (reference sequence). CDR3 size: 14 residues. DNA for the CDR3: TGTGCCAGCAGCCCGGGGGCCTCCCAAGAGACCCAGTACTTC. Translation: CASSPGASQETQYF.

As to this clonotype: Since a far larger clone is one base different, this is likely a read error. The gene calls are TRBV2 and TRBJ2-2; D uncertain. CDR1 SNHLY and CDR2 FYNNEI come from the germline V gene. The CDR3 is 11 amino acids. Trimming took off 5 bases at V and 8 bases at J, with 6 bases between the two ends. The CDR3 DNA follows: TGTGCCAGCAGTCCGAAAGGGGAGCTGTTTTTT. Translated: CASSPKGELFF.

The chain employs TRBV11-2 and TRBJ1-5; 7 bases fit TRBD1. The CDR3 extends over 13 amino acids. Germline assignment: CDR1 SGHAT and CDR2 FQNNGV. The J segment lost 8 bases and the V segment lost 6 bases, leaving 7 bases of the junction unmatched. For the CDR3, the DNA is TGTGCCAGCAGTAGGACAGGCCATGAGCCCCAGCATTTT. Amino acid sequence: CASSRTGHEPQHF.

The chain joins TRBV12-3 or TRBV12-4 to TRBJ1-5; no clear D. The CDR3 contains 13 residues. Trimming removed 10 bases from V and 0 bases from J, with 10 bases in between. In nucleotides, the CDR3 is TGTGCCACCCAGAAAGATAGCAATCAGCCCCAGCATTTT. As protein: CATQKDSNQPQHF.